The text below deals with one T cell receptor beta chain. This sample stems from a study of blood T cell repertoires in COVID-19. At the level of the study: Samples came from the United States, Italy and Spain, spanning acute and convalescent COVID-19. The analysed material was cDNA or gDNA that came from T cells, B-cell-depleted T cells, or PBMCs.

Per the authors' pipeline: Counts of nucleated cells, estimated from reference gene primer amplification, were obtained. Method: immunoSEQ multiplex PCR; TCRdb's copy keeps in-frame clones and lacks some. V, J and clone size were drawn from that table, and D and trimming were deduced from the DNA. This table holds about 110,000 clones, over 65% found once. The CDR3 runs to 13 residues. V lost 5 bases and J lost 0, with 5 bases in between. Germline CDR1 is SGHVS and CDR2 is FQNEAQ. The chain couples TRBV7-8 to TRBJ2-1; D gene ambiguous. The sample comprised peripheral blood. The TCR sequence derives from an elderly woman with acute or convalescent COVID-19. CDR3 amino acids: CASSRSSYNEQFF. For the CDR3, the DNA is TGTGCCAGCAGCCGGAGCTCCTACAATGAGCAGTTCTTC.